Reported below is one T cell receptor (beta chain). Its antigen is not known. These data are taken from a study of CD8 T cells in Susac syndrome. Study information: Active disease was present in about 6 of the sequenced Susac syndrome patients, whereas under 10 of them were in remission.

This CDR3 spans 14 amino acids. Germline assignment: CDR1 MNHEY and CDR2 SVGAGI. V gave up 2 bases and J gave up 0 bases; unmatched junction bases: 0. Study findings and constraints: The CD4+ T cell repertoires from Susac syndrome exhibited no clonal expansion.

It was with random hexamers that roughly 0.45 to 1 ug RNA was reverse transcribed. The amplification used immunoSEQ multiplex PCR on TCR beta CDR3; it spanned 54 Vbeta and 13 Jbeta. TCRdb reanalysed the immunoSEQ multiplex PCR reads using MiXCR and keeps one entry per CDR3 protein. The sample records 160,000 or so distinct CDR3 sequences, roughly 94% being singletons. This chain links TRBV6-5 with TRBJ2-7; TRBD1 matches at 8 bases. Source material: CD4+ T cells from PBMCs. The clonotype originates from a human donor with Susac syndrome. As DNA, the CDR3 is TGTGCCAGCAGTTACGACAGGGGCTCCTACGAGCAGTACTTC. Its translation: CASSYDRGSYEQYF.